Sequencing of this TCR beta chain was carried out in a study of T cells in Graves' hyperthyroidism and ophthalmopathy. Study-wide points: Within blood appeared most thyroid clonotypes that had expanded above 0.001. Onset of ophthalmopathy came a median around 6.5 months after the model predicted it.

This clonotype has ten or more counts. Its antigen is not identified. Those patients with uncontrolled infection, other autoimmune disease, pregnancy or lactation were excluded. The investigators amplified TCR beta CDR3 regions from RNA transcripts. In the first-round RT-PCR of the TCR CDR3, the HTBI primer set was used. TCRdb redid the calling of the multiplex PCR reads with MiXCR, one entry per CDR3 protein. The sample lists some 770,000 distinct CDR3 sequences; about a sixth were seen once. This CDR3 has 14 amino acids. With 6 bases clipped from V and 2 bases from J, the junction kept 1 base outside the gene matches.

This clonotype was obtained from a man between 18 and 29 years old with Graves' hyperthyroidism. The chain links TRBV12-3 or TRBV12-4 to TRBJ2-1; 10 nucleotides agree with TRBD2. Sequencing was carried out using blood. Here the CDR3 reads CASRSGRAYNEQFF. CDR3 nucleotides: TGTGCCAGCAGAAGCGGGAGGGCCTACAATGAGCAGTTCTTC.